The sequence of this T cell receptor beta chain was determined in a study of technical replicates of blood from a few donors. Trimming took off 8 bases at V and 5 bases at J, with 10 bases between the two ends. CDR1 is SNHLY, CDR2 FYNNEI, per germline. The CDR3 loop spans 11 amino acids. The protocol was immunoSEQ multiplex PCR, while the TCRdb copy is restricted to in-frame clones and leaves out a portion. Of 65,000 to 95,000 clones listed, 90% to 95% are singletons. Source material: T cells isolated from PBMCs. The genes are TRBV2 and TRBJ2-7, with a tentative D call TRBD2 (5 bases). The TCR was taken from a human donor in good health. CDR3 in amino acids: CASVGDHEQYF. CDR3 nucleotide sequence: TGTGCCAGCGTGGGAGACCACGAGCAGTACTTC.